These T cell receptor beta chains were read from a single sample in a study of shared clonotypes between healthy human individuals. Generated by immunoSEQ multiplex PCR, the TCRdb table keeps only in-frame clones and is missing some. The data contain about 1.9 million clones, 80% to 95% of them singletons. The sequenced sample consisted of naive CD8+ T cells from PBMCs. The receptors stem from a man aged 18 to 30 in good health. Some clones in this sample may be carry-over from other donors' samples. CDR3s include the opening cysteine and the closing phenylalanine or tryptophan. Fields, in order: V gene, J gene, clone size, CDR3 length, D gene, CDR3 protein, CDR3 DNA. The D gene is left open where the match is weak. Expanded clones get a size class; other rows say once, few or many, or leave the size out.

v_gene: TRBV28; j_gene: TRBJ2-3; abundance: .; len: 15; d_gene: TRBD2; CDR3aa: CASTPLAGVTDTQYF; CDR3nt: TGTGCCAGCACCCCCCTAGCGGGAGTAACAGATACGCAGTATTTT
v_gene: TRBV7-9; j_gene: TRBJ2-7; abundance: .; len: 14; d_gene: .; CDR3aa: CASSTPDGIYEQYF; CDR3nt: TGTGCCAGCAGCACCCCCGACGGGATCTACGAGCAGTACTTC
v_gene: TRBV15; j_gene: TRBJ1-2; abundance: .; len: 14; d_gene: .; CDR3aa: CATSRKGTVDGYTF; CDR3nt: TGTGCCACCAGCAGAAAGGGTACGGTTGATGGCTACACCTTC
v_gene: TRBV5-4; j_gene: TRBJ2-7; abundance: .; len: 11; d_gene: .; CDR3aa: CASSNSVEQYF; CDR3nt: TGTGCCAGCAGCAATAGTGTCGAGCAGTACTTC
v_gene: TRBV11-1; j_gene: TRBJ1-3; abundance: .; len: 13; d_gene: .; CDR3aa: CASSGDSGNTIYF; CDR3nt: TGTGCCAGCAGCGGAGACTCTGGAAACACCATATATTTT
v_gene: TRBV2; j_gene: TRBJ2-7; abundance: .; len: 13; d_gene: .; CDR3aa: CASTANTPGEQYF; CDR3nt: TGTGCCAGCACGGCGAACACACCGGGCGAGCAGTACTTC
v_gene: TRBV5-8; j_gene: TRBJ2-1; abundance: .; len: 14; d_gene: .; CDR3aa: CASSLGQSGVEQFF; CDR3nt: TGTGCCAGCAGCTTGGGACAGTCAGGGGTTGAGCAGTTCTTC
v_gene: TRBV5-6; j_gene: TRBJ2-1; abundance: .; len: 16; d_gene: TRBD2; CDR3aa: CASNARGGLPYNEQFF; CDR3nt: TGTGCCAGCAACGCCCGGGGGGGACTCCCCTACAATGAGCAGTTCTTC
v_gene: TRBV9; j_gene: TRBJ2-3; abundance: .; len: 12; d_gene: .; CDR3aa: CASSVHSDTQYF; CDR3nt: TGTGCCAGCAGCGTACATTCGGATACGCAGTATTTT
v_gene: TRBV10-1; j_gene: TRBJ2-1; abundance: .; len: 17; d_gene: TRBD2; CDR3aa: CASSEGFLAGVIDEQFF; CDR3nt: TGCGCCAGCAGTGAAGGGTTTCTAGCGGGAGTAATCGATGAGCAGTTCTTC
v_gene: TRBV15; j_gene: TRBJ2-3; abundance: .; len: 11; d_gene: .; CDR3aa: CATSRQGPQYF; CDR3nt: TGTGCCACCAGCAGACAGGGACCACAGTATTTT
v_gene: TRBV5-1; j_gene: TRBJ2-1; abundance: .; len: 16; d_gene: .; CDR3aa: CASSLGRLNLYNEQFF; CDR3nt: TGCGCCAGCAGCTTGGGCAGACTGAATCTTTACAATGAGCAGTTCTTC
v_gene: TRBV5-1; j_gene: TRBJ2-1; abundance: once; len: 14; d_gene: .; CDR3aa: CASSLAGLGSEQFF; CDR3nt: TGCGCCAGCAGCTTGGCCGGGTTAGGGTCTGAGCAGTTCTTC
v_gene: TRBV27; j_gene: TRBJ2-3; abundance: .; len: 15; d_gene: .; CDR3aa: CASSPVAGGTDTQYF; CDR3nt: TGTGCCAGCAGCCCGGTTGCAGGAGGCACAGATACGCAGTATTTT
v_gene: TRBV7-9; j_gene: TRBJ1-2; abundance: .; len: 16; d_gene: .; CDR3aa: CASSPNRGAVNYGYTF; CDR3nt: TGTGCCAGCAGCCCCAATCGGGGGGCCGTTAACTATGGCTACACCTTC
v_gene: TRBV4-1; j_gene: TRBJ2-1; abundance: .; len: 20; d_gene: TRBD2; CDR3aa: CASSQEITSGRWLPYNEQFF; CDR3nt: TGCGCCAGCAGCCAAGAAATAACTAGCGGGAGGTGGCTCCCCTACAATGAGCAGTTCTTC
v_gene: TRBV7-9; j_gene: TRBJ2-7; abundance: .; len: 16; d_gene: .; CDR3aa: CASSSNTGTYHYEQYF; CDR3nt: TGTGCCAGCAGCTCTAACACCGGGACCTATCACTACGAGCAGTACTTC
v_gene: TRBV9; j_gene: TRBJ2-3; abundance: .; len: 12; d_gene: .; CDR3aa: CASSASTDTQYF; CDR3nt: TGTGCCAGCAGCGCTAGCACAGATACGCAGTATTTT
v_gene: TRBV11-2; j_gene: TRBJ2-2; abundance: once; len: 15; d_gene: .; CDR3aa: CASSPLRGAPGELFF; CDR3nt: TGTGCCAGCAGCCCTTTGAGGGGGGCCCCCGGGGAGCTGTTTTTT
v_gene: TRBV2; j_gene: TRBJ2-5; abundance: .; len: 14; d_gene: .; CDR3aa: CASSEAGMGETQYF; CDR3nt: TGTGCCAGCAGTGAAGCGGGGATGGGCGAGACCCAGTACTTC
v_gene: TRBV10-2; j_gene: TRBJ1-2; abundance: once; len: 14; d_gene: .; CDR3aa: CASSEEGLNYGYTF; CDR3nt: TGCGCCAGCAGTGAAGAGGGCCTTAACTATGGCTACACCTTC
v_gene: TRBV29-1; j_gene: TRBJ2-1; abundance: .; len: 11; d_gene: TRBD2; CDR3aa: CSLRTSGEQFF; CDR3nt: TGCAGCCTGAGGACTAGCGGGGAGCAGTTCTTC
v_gene: TRBV7-9; j_gene: TRBJ2-7; abundance: .; len: 15; d_gene: TRBD2; CDR3aa: CASSQTSGAAYEQYF; CDR3nt: TGTGCCAGCAGCCAAACTAGCGGAGCAGCCTACGAGCAGTACTTC
v_gene: TRBV27; j_gene: TRBJ1-1; abundance: .; len: 14; d_gene: .; CDR3aa: CASSLWGPNTEAFF; CDR3nt: TGTGCCAGCAGTTTATGGGGTCCGAACACTGAAGCTTTCTTT
v_gene: TRBV28; j_gene: TRBJ2-7; abundance: .; len: 14; d_gene: .; CDR3aa: CASSRPDRVYEQYF; CDR3nt: TGTGCCAGCAGTCGCCCGGATCGGGTGTACGAGCAGTACTTC
v_gene: TRBV6-6; j_gene: TRBJ2-2; abundance: .; len: 15; d_gene: .; CDR3aa: CASSSLMPRHGELFF; CDR3nt: TGTGCCAGCAGTTCCCTGATGCCACGCCACGGGGAGCTGTTTTTT
v_gene: TRBV4-3; j_gene: TRBJ2-7; abundance: .; len: 13; d_gene: .; CDR3aa: CASSQDFMYEQYF; CDR3nt: TGCGCCAGCAGCCAAGATTTTATGTACGAGCAGTACTTC